A selection of T cell receptor beta chains follows, all from one sample in a study of blood T cell repertoires in COVID-19. The table came from immunoSEQ multiplex PCR; TCRdb's copy has only in-frame clones and leaves some out. In the table there are more than 85,000 clones, about 80% of which are singletons. Sequenced input: peripheral blood. The receptors shown here come from a woman aged 70 to 79 with acute or convalescent COVID-19. Both conserved end residues are trimmed from each CDR3.

TRBV20-1,SASSGTSGEWPEQF
TRBV6-5,ASSPGLGAHGELF
TRBV6-5,ASSWTAYNEQF
TRBV5-1,ASSLVEGLNTEAF
TRBV4-3,ASSRRTGGLDGYT
TRBV2,ASSEQGAVGELF
TRBV7-9,ASSPVSGGLYNEQF
TRBV18,ASSPLLTGADPYGYT
TRBV5-4,ASSLQVGSPYNEQF
TRBV9,ASKTGSTDTQY
TRBV10-2,ASSDRGNPGEKLF
TRBV27,ATPRRGDTEAF
TRBV7-9,ASSLARTGRDYGYT
TRBV3-1/TRBV3-2,ASSDSRARYNSPLH
TRBV7-8,ASSLRTEAF
TRBV10-2,ASSEISISTDTQY
TRBV5-4,ASSRTGSVEQY
TRBV7-2,ASSSGLPGVGGYT
TRBV29-1,SVEGGTSGNTIY
TRBV7-2,ASSLARAF
TRBV5-1,ARFSGRGGRGGEQY
TRBV7-8,ASSSDQGYTEAF
TRBV6-4,ASSVGQGREQY
TRBV5-1,ASSPPGLSYEQY
TRBV6-5,ASSYSRVDGYT
TRBV6-6,ASSRAVTGVKTEAF
TRBV9,ASSVSLASYNEQF
TRBV28,ASSPASDSYNSPLH